This TCR beta chain was recovered during a study of blood T cell repertoires in COVID-19. CDR3 length: 14 residues. V was cut by 2 bases and J by 10 bases, with 12 bases left in between. Germline V gene sequence: CDR1 KGHSH, CDR2 LQKENI. Using immunoSEQ multiplex PCR, the repertoire was profiled, and TCRdb retains in-frame clones only, with some absent. The table has 100,000 to 150,000 clones, approximately 85% seen once; the top ten hold approximately 18%. V usage is TRBV18 and J usage is TRBJ1-6; possible D gene TRBD1, 5 bases. This sequence originates from a man aged 30-40 years with COVID-19, enrolled during active disease. Sample: peripheral blood. The CDR3 region has the DNA TGTGCCAGCTCACCATCAGGGAAGGACTCACCCCTCCACTTT. Residues: CASSPSGKDSPLHF. The whole variable domain, remainder taken from reference TRBV18 and TRBJ1-6, is NAGVMQNPRHLVRRRGQEARLRCSPMKGHSHVYWYRQLPEEGLKFMVYLQKENIIDESGMPKERFSAEFPKEGPSILRIQQVVRGDSAAYFCASSPSGKDSPLHFGNGTRLTVT.